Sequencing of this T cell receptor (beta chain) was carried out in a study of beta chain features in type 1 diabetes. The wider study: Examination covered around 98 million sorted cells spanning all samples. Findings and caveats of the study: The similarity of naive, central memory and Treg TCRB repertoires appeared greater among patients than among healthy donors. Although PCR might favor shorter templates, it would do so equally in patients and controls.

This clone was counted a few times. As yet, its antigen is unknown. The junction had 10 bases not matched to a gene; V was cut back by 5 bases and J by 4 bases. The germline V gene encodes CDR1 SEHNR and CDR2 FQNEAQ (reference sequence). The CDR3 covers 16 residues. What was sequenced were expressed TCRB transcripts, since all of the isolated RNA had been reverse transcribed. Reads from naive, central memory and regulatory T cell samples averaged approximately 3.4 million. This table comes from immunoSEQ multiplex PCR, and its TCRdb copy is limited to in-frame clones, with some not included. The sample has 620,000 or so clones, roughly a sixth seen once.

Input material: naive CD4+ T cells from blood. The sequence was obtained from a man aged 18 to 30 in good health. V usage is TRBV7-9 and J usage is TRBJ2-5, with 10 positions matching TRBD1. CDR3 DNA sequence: TGTGCCAGCAGCCATAACCCGGGACAGGGGCCAGAGACCCAGTACTTC. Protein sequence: CASSHNPGQGPETQYF.